Given below is one T cell receptor beta chain in context. Its cognate antigen is unknown. This record belongs to a study of Ad26.COV2.S vaccination and SARS-CoV-2 variants. Turning to the study itself: By the intramuscular route, Ad26.COV2.S was given once, or twice 56 days apart. Study outcomes and limitations: It was vaccine recipients, not placebo recipients, who had the higher spike-specific TCR breadth. Responses of spike-specific T cells (both CD8+ and CD4+) reportedly showed substantial breadth after vaccination.

Produced via immunoSEQ multiplex PCR; TCRdb's table is partial and in-frame only. This sample has around 300,000 clones, with more than 85% found just once. Treatment defined: some 19 received Ad26.COV2.S at low or high dose, single or two shots; several received placebo; per-sample allocation not given. Collection of the samples took place on day 63 after the first injection of vaccine or placebo. Spike of the Wuhan-strain SARS-CoV-2 was expressed by an Ad26 vector, which formed the vaccine. The sequence was collected from a person aged 18-60 years who received the Ad26.COV2.S COVID-19 vaccine or a placebo. Sequenced material: peripheral blood, taken in a trial of Ad26.COV2.S vaccine versus placebo.

CDR3 amino acids: CASSPSANTGELFF. Here the CDR3 DNA reads TGTGCCAGCAGCCCTAGCGCGAACACCGGGGAGCTGTTTTTT. The rearrangement links TRBV9 to TRBJ2-2, with TRBD2 as a possible D gene (6 bases). Germline loops: CDR1 SGDLS, CDR2 YYNGEE. The ends were cut back, 4 bases at V and 0 bases at J, with 7 bases in the middle. This CDR3 has 14 amino acids.